The source of this T cell receptor beta chain is a study of blood T cell repertoires in COVID-19. Study summary: Spain, Italy and the United States supplied samples that represented acute and convalescent COVID-19. T cells, B-cell-depleted T cells, or PBMCs supplied cDNA or gDNA.

The junction had 7 bases not matched to a gene; V was cut back by 2 bases and J by 2 bases. The length of the CDR3 is 16 residues. CDR1 SGHRS and CDR2 YFSETQ come from the germline V gene. Authors' data handling: Amplification with reference gene primers provided the estimates of nucleated cell counts. Sequenced by immunoSEQ multiplex PCR; TCRdb stores in-frame clones only, minus some. V and J calls and clone size are copied from that table; D and trimming were computed from the DNA. The sample lists 150,000 or so clones, 82% seen once, with about 16% in the top ten. Sequencing used peripheral blood. The chain carries TRBV5-1 and TRBJ2-5; 9 nucleotides match TRBD1. This receptor was obtained from a human donor with acute or convalescent COVID-19. The donor label of this sample is uncertain. The CDR3 protein is CASSFMGQGPQETQYF. CDR3 DNA sequence: TGCGCCAGCAGCTTTATGGGACAGGGACCTCAAGAGACCCAGTACTTC.